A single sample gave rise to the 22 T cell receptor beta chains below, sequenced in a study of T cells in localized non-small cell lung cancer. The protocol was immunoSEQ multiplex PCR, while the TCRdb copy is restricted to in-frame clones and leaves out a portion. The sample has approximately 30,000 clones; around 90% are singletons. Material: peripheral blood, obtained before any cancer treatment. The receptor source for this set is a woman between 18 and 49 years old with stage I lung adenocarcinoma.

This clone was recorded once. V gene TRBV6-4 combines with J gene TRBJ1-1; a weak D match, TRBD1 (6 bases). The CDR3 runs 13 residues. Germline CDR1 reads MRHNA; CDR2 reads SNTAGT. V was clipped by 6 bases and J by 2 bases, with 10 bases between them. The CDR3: CASSDRSNTEAFF. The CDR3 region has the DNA TGTGCCAGCAGCGACAGGAGTAACACTGAAGCTTTCTTT.

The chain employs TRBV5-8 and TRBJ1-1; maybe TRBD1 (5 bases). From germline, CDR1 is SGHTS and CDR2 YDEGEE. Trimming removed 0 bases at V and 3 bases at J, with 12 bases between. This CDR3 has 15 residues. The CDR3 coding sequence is TGTGCCAGCAGCTTGGGGCAGGGAGTCCACACTGAAGCTTTCTTT. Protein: CASSLGQGVHTEAFF.

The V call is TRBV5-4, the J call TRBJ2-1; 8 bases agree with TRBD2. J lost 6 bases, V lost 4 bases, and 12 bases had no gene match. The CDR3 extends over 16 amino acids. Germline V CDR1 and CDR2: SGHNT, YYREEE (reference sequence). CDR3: CASSLPGGTKGNEQFF. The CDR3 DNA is TGTGCCAGCAGCCTCCCGGGAGGGACTAAGGGCAATGAGCAGTTCTTC.

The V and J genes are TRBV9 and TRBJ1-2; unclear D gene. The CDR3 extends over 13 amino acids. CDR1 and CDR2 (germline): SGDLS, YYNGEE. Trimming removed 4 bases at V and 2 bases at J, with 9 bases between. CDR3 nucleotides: TGTGCCAGCAGCCCTTCGAGGAACTATGGCTACACCTTC. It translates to CASSPSRNYGYTF.

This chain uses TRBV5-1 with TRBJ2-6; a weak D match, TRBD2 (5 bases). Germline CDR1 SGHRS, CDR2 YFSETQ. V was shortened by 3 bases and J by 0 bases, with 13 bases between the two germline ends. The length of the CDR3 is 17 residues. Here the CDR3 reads CASSSRASSSGANVLTF. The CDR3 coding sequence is TGCGCCAGCAGCTCGCGGGCCTCAAGCTCTGGGGCCAACGTCCTGACTTTC.

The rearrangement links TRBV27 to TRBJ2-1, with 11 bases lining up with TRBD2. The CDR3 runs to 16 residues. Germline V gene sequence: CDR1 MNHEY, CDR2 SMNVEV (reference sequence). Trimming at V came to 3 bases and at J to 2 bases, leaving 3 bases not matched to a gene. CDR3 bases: TGTGCCAGCAGTTTGACTAGCGGGGCAGCCTACAATGAGCAGTTCTTC. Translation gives CASSLTSGAAYNEQFF.

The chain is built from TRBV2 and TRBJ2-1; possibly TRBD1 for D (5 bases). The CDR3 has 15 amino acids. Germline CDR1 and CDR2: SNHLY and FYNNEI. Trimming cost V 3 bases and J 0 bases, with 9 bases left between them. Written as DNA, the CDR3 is TGTGCCAGCAGTGACTCAGGGTTCTCCTACAATGAGCAGTTCTTC. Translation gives CASSDSGFSYNEQFF.

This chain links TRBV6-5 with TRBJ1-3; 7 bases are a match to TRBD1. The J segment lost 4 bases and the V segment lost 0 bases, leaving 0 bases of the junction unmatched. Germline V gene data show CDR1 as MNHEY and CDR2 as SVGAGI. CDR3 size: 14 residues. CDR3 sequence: CASSYSTGGNTIYF. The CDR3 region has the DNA TGTGCCAGCAGTTACTCGACAGGGGGAAACACCATATATTTT.

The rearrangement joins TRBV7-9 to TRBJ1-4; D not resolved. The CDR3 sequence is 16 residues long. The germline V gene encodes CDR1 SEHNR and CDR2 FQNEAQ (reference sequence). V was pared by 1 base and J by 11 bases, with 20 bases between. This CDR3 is CASSLGSGGVSVKLFF. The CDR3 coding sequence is TGTGCCAGCAGCTTAGGGAGCGGCGGTGTTTCTGTGAAACTGTTTTTT.

The CDR3 here is CASSPPRREWDTQYF. The CDR3 DNA follows: TGTGCCAGCAGTCCACCGCGGCGGGAGTGGGATACGCAGTATTTT. The rearrangement links TRBV6-5 to TRBJ2-3; 7 bases line up with TRBD2. Germline-derived CDR1 and CDR2 are MNHEY and SVGAGI. The length of the CDR3 is 15 residues. The V segment lost 5 bases and the J segment 6 bases; nucleotides outside the gene matches: 11.

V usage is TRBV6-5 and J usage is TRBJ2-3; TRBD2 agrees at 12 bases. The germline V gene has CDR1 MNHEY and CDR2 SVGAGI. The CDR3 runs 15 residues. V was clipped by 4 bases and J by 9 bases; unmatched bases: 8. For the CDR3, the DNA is TGTGCCAGCAGTTCTTCCCGACTAGCGGGAGAGACGCAGTATTTT. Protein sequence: CASSSSRLAGETQYF.

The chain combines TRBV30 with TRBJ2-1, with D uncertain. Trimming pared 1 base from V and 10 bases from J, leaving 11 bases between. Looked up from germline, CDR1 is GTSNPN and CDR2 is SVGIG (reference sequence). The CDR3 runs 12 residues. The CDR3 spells CAWSDSSAEQFF. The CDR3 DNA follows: TGTGCCTGGAGTGACTCTTCCGCGGAGCAGTTCTTC. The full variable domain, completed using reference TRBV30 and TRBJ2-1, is SQTIHQWPATLVQPVGSPLSLECTVEGTSNPNLYWYRQAAGRGLQLLFYSVGIGQISSEVPQNLSASRPQDRQFILSSKKLLLSDSGFYLCAWSDSSAEQFFGPGTRLTVL.

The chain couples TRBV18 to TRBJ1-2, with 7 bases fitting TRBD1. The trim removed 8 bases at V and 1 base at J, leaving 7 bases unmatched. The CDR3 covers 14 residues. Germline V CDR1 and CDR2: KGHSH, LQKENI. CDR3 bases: TGTGCCAGCGCCTACCAGGGGGTTAACTATGGCTACACCTTC. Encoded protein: CASAYQGVNYGYTF.

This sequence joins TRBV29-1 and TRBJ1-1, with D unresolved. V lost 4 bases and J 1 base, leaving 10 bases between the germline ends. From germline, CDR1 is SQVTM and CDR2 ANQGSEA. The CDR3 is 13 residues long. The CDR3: CSVAGRSNTEAFF. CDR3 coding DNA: TGCAGCGTTGCGGGGAGATCGAACACTGAAGCTTTCTTT.

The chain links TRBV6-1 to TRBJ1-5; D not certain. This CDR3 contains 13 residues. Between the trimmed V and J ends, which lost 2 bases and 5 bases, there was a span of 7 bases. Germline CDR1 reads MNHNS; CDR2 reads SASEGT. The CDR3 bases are TGTGCCAGCAGTGAACAGGAAGATCAGCCCCAGCATTTT. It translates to CASSEQEDQPQHF.

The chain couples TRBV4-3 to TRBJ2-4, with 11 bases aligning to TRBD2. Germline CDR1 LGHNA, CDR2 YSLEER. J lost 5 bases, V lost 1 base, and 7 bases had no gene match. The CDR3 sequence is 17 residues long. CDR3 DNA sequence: TGCGCCAGCAGCCAAGGACTAGCGGGGAGACCCCAAAACATTCAGTACTTC. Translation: CASSQGLAGRPQNIQYF.

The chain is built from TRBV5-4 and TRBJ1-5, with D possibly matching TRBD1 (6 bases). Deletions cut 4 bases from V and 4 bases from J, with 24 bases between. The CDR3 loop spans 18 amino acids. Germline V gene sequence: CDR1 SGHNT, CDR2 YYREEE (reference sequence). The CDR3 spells CASSVIGQPPIVNQPQHF. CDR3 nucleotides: TGTGCCAGCAGCGTCATTGGACAGCCGCCCATAGTGAATCAGCCCCAGCATTTT.

The CDR3 here is CASSEGQGVIKEKLFF. Written as DNA, the CDR3 is TGTGCCAGCAGTGAGGGACAGGGGGTTATTAAGGAAAAACTGTTTTTT. The V and J genes are TRBV2 and TRBJ1-4; 11 bases agree with TRBD1. Germline CDR1 SNHLY, CDR2 FYNNEI. J lost 8 bases, V lost 3 bases, and 8 bases had no gene match. The length of the CDR3 is 16 residues.

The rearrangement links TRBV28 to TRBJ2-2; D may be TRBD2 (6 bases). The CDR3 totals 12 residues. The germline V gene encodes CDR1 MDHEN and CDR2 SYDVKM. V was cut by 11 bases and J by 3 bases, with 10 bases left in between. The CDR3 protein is CAGGTYTGELFF. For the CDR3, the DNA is TGTGCCGGCGGGACCTACACCGGGGAGCTGTTTTTT.

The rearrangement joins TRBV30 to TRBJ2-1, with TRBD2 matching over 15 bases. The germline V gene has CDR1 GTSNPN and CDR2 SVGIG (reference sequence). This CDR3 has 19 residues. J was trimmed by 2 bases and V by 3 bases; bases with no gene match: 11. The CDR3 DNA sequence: TGTGCCTGGAGCGTAAGGACTAGCGGGAGGGCCAGCGCCTACAATGAGCAGTTCTTC. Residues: CAWSVRTSGRASAYNEQFF.

In DNA, the CDR3 is TGCGCCAGCAGCTCCGGGACAGGGGGCGATAGCAATCAGCCCCAGCATTTT. Translation gives CASSSGTGGDSNQPQHF. The gene calls are TRBV5-1 and TRBJ1-5; 12 bases map to TRBD1. Unmatched junction bases numbered 4, after V lost 3 bases and J lost 0 bases. The CDR3 runs 17 residues. Germline V gene sequence: CDR1 SGHRS, CDR2 YFSETQ.

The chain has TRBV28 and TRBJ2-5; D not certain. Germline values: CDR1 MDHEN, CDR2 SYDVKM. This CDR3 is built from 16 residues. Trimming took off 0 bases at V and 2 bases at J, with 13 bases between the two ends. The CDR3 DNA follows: TGTGCCAGCAGTTTATGGGCAGGAGATAATCAAGAGACCCAGTACTTC. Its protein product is CASSLWAGDNQETQYF.